The 30 T cell receptor beta chains below were found in one sample sequenced in a study of T-cell reconstitution after alpha-beta-depleted transplantation in children. As it was prepared, the TCRbeta library received unique molecular identifiers. Each CDR3 protein is one row after TCRdb ran MiXCR on the PCR reads. The table includes around 800,000 distinct CDR3 sequences, about 16% detected once. The sample in question was PBMCs, mostly from graft donor cells, obtained 360 days after TCRalphabeta/CD19-depleted stem cell transplant. Source of these receptors: a male patient aged 10-17 years who had a stem cell transplant for acute lymphoblastic leukemia, so the T cells may come from the graft donor.

This clonotype was observed many times. The V and J genes are TRBV12-3 or TRBV12-4 and TRBJ2-1, with D unresolved. The CDR3 consists of 14 residues. The germline V and J ends were trimmed by 1 base and 9 bases, with 13 bases remaining between them. The CDR3: CASSLDGLQGEQFF. In nucleotides, the CDR3 is TGTGCCAGCAGTTTAGACGGGCTACAAGGTGAGCAGTTCTTC.

The gene calls are TRBV7-9 and TRBJ1-4; D perhaps matches TRBD1 (5 bases). Trimming pared 5 bases from V and 4 bases from J, leaving 17 bases between. Germline-derived CDR1 and CDR2 are SEHNR and FQNEAQ (reference sequence). The CDR3 extends over 16 amino acids. As DNA, the CDR3 is TGTGCCAGCAGCAAACACACCGGGACCGATAATGAAAAACTGTTTTTT. Protein sequence: CASSKHTGTDNEKLFF.

V usage is TRBV20-1 and J usage is TRBJ1-3, with TRBD1 identical over 9 bases. CDR3 size: 14 residues. Germline trimming cut 5 bases from V and 0 bases from J; bases unmatched to any gene: 2. Germline values: CDR1 DFQATT, CDR2 SNEGSKA (reference sequence). The CDR3: CSASDRGSGNTIYF. In nucleotides, the CDR3 is TGCAGTGCTTCGGACAGGGGCTCTGGAAACACCATATATTTT.

V gene TRBV27 combines with J gene TRBJ2-7; possibly TRBD1 or TRBD2 for D (5 bases each). CDR1 is MNHEY and CDR2 is SMNVEV in the germline V gene (reference sequence). V lost 5 bases to trimming and J lost 9 bases, with 20 bases between them. The CDR3 runs 14 residues. The CDR3 region has the DNA TGTGCCAGCAGTCCGGGATTCCGAGGGGTCGGGCAGTACTTC. This sequence encodes CASSPGFRGVGQYF.

This clonotype has at least ten counts. The chain recombines TRBV4-1 with TRBJ1-4; D perhaps matches TRBD1 (6 bases). The germline CDR1 and CDR2 sequences are MGHRA and YSYEKL. The CDR3 is 15 residues long. V was clipped by 6 bases and J by 8 bases, with 19 bases between them. This CDR3 reads CASRDIGGREEKLFF. The CDR3, as DNA: TGCGCCAGCAGGGACATAGGGGGGCGGGAGGAAAAACTGTTTTTT.

This clonotype was counted many times. V gene TRBV5-1 combines with J gene TRBJ1-2; 9 bases match TRBD1. Trimming cost V 2 bases and J 8 bases; bases outside gene matches: 4. This CDR3 contains 13 residues. The V gene's germline CDR1 is SGHRS and CDR2 YFSETQ. Written as DNA, the CDR3 is TGCGCCAGCAGCTTAACAGGGGGCCGGGGCTACACCTTC. Protein sequence: CASSLTGGRGYTF.

This clonotype was seen a handful of times. The J gene is TRBJ2-1, the V gene TRBV29-1; tentative D call: TRBD2 (5 bases). V was shortened by 6 bases and J by 0 bases, with 12 bases between the two germline ends. This CDR3 region has 14 residues. Per germline, CDR1 SQVTM and CDR2 ANQGSEA. CDR3 residues: CSVVGLHSYNEQFF. The CDR3 nucleotides are TGCAGCGTAGTAGGACTGCACTCCTACAATGAGCAGTTCTTC.

The chain joins TRBV5-1 to TRBJ2-7; maybe TRBD2 (6 bases). CDR1 and CDR2 (germline): SGHRS, YFSETQ. Trimming cost V 0 bases and J 0 bases, with 10 bases left between them. The CDR3 has 15 amino acids. In DNA form, the CDR3 reads TGCGCCAGCAGCTTGGAGTGGGACTCCTCCTACGAGCAGTACTTC. Its protein is CASSLEWDSSYEQYF.

The J gene is TRBJ2-3, the V gene TRBV7-2; 8 nucleotides match TRBD1. From germline, CDR1 is SGHTA and CDR2 FQGNSA. The CDR3 runs 16 residues. With V trimmed by 6 bases and J by 13 bases, 21 bases remained unmatched. The CDR3 DNA reads TGTGCCAGCAGTCCCAGACCTATTTCTGGGACAGGCAGGGAGTATTTT. This translates into CASSPRPISGTGREYF.

This chain joins TRBV4-1 and TRBJ1-1, with D hard to call. The germline V gene has CDR1 MGHRA and CDR2 YSYEKL. CDR3 length: 21 residues. V lost 1 base and J lost 0, with 27 bases in between. CDR3 bases: TGCGCCAGCAGCCAAGGTTTACCCAGGTTTAGGGATATGTCAATGAACACTGAAGCTTTCTTT. Translated, it gives CASSQGLPRFRDMSMNTEAFF.

This chain links TRBV9 with TRBJ1-5; 8 bases fit TRBD1. CDR3 length: 16 residues. V shed 0 bases, J shed 5 bases, and the junction held 7 bases outside the gene matches. Germline V gene data show CDR1 as SGDLS and CDR2 as YYNGEE. CDR3 in amino acids: CASSVGAGGRDQPQHF. The CDR3 coding sequence is TGTGCCAGCAGCGTAGGGGCAGGGGGCAGAGATCAGCCCCAGCATTTT.

The chain employs TRBV20-1 and TRBJ2-1, with a weak D call TRBD1 (6 bases). Germline V lookup: CDR1 DFQATT, CDR2 SNEGSKA (reference sequence). Trimming removed 7 bases from V and 10 bases from J, with 20 bases in between. The CDR3 covers 13 residues. The CDR3 spells CSVHRYFRGEQFF. The CDR3 DNA is TGCAGTGTTCATCGCTATTTTAGGGGGGAGCAGTTCTTC.

In its sample, this clonotype was seen many times. The chain uses TRBV5-1 and TRBJ2-1; tentative D call: TRBD1 (6 bases). The CDR3 extends over 14 amino acids. V gave up 4 bases and J gave up 9 bases, with 17 bases separating them. Germline values: CDR1 SGHRS, CDR2 YFSETQ. CDR3 nucleotides: TGCGCCAGCAGCATATACAACAGGGATCTTGAGCAGTTCTTC. The encoded protein is CASSIYNRDLEQFF.

This clonotype occurred a few times. This chain joins TRBV29-1 and TRBJ2-2; 8 bases agree with TRBD1. The germline CDR1 and CDR2 sequences are SQVTM and ANQGSEA. Trimming at V came to 4 bases and at J to 6 bases, leaving 10 bases not matched to a gene. The CDR3 runs 15 residues. CDR3 in DNA: TGCAGCGTTGCCAAAGGACAGGGAGGCCCCGGGGAGCTGTTTTTT. Translating gives CSVAKGQGGPGELFF.

V usage is TRBV4-1 and J usage is TRBJ1-4; D gene ambiguous. The V end lost 2 bases, the J end lost 1 base, and 8 bases lay between the germline ends. CDR1 and CDR2 from the germline V gene are MGHRA and YSYEKL. The CDR3 loop spans 15 amino acids. The DNA for the CDR3 is TGCGCCAGCAGCCAATTGAGGGTAACTAATGAAAAACTGTTTTTT. Translation gives CASSQLRVTNEKLFF.

The chain is built from TRBV18 and TRBJ2-7, with D possibly matching TRBD2 (5 bases). The CDR3 totals 14 residues. Trimming took off 1 base at V and 3 bases at J, with 10 bases between the two ends. The germline V gene has CDR1 KGHSH and CDR2 LQKENI. The chain's CDR3 is CASSPRGPDYEQYF. CDR3 sequence (DNA): TGTGCCAGCTCACCACGCGGGCCAGACTACGAGCAGTACTTC.

This chain links TRBV30 with TRBJ1-1; D uncertain. Germline lookup yields CDR1 GTSNPN and CDR2 SVGIG (reference sequence). The CDR3 spans 14 residues. The V gene lost 2 bases and the J gene lost 5 bases, with 15 bases spanning the gap. The CDR3 sequence is CAWSKAPGKTEAFF. As DNA, the CDR3 is TGTGCCTGGAGTAAAGCCCCCGGGAAGACTGAAGCTTTCTTT.

The rearrangement uses TRBV30 and TRBJ2-2; D not resolved. This CDR3 comprises 14 residues. The V gene lost 4 bases and the J gene lost 1 base, with 10 bases spanning the gap. Per the germline V gene, CDR1 is GTSNPN and CDR2 is SVGIG (reference sequence). The CDR3 reads CAWNWAMNTGELFF. The CDR3, as DNA: TGTGCCTGGAATTGGGCCATGAACACCGGGGAGCTGTTTTTT.

The chain employs TRBV12-3 or TRBV12-4 and TRBJ2-5; weak D call: TRBD2 (5 bases). The length of the CDR3 is 16 residues. V lost 1 base and J 1 base, leaving 13 bases between the germline ends. The CDR3 nucleotides read TGTGCCAGCAGTTTAGTTTTCTCGGCGGGCCAAGAGACCCAGTACTTC. Residues: CASSLVFSAGQETQYF.

This clonotype was observed at least ten times. The chain uses TRBV11-2 and TRBJ2-7; D is ambiguous. CDR3 size: 15 residues. Germline CDR1 and CDR2: SGHAT and FQNNGV. Trimming took 4 bases from V and 2 from J, leaving 15 bases between them. CDR3 region: CASSSELVYPYEQYF. CDR3 bases: TGTGCCAGCAGCTCAGAGCTGGTGTATCCCTACGAGCAGTACTTC.

The chain carries TRBV12-3 or TRBV12-4 and TRBJ2-1, with no clear D. V gave up 10 bases and J gave up 12 bases, with 16 bases separating them. The CDR3 has 11 amino acids. The CDR3 is CAIRGGRPQFF. The CDR3 nucleotides are TGTGCCATCCGCGGCGGCAGGCCGCAGTTCTTC.

This chain links TRBV7-2 with TRBJ2-2, with 7 bases matching TRBD1. Trimming took 2 bases from V and 6 from J; bases not matched to a gene: 6. Germline CDR1 SGHTA, CDR2 FQGNSA. The CDR3 sequence is 15 residues long. The CDR3 DNA reads as TGTGCCAGCAGCTTAAGAGGGGGCTCGGCCGGGGAGCTGTTTTTT. Translation: CASSLRGGSAGELFF.

This clonotype was detected a few times. The rearrangement joins TRBV3-1 to TRBJ2-7; D gene uncertain. Germline V gives CDR1 LGHDT, CDR2 YNNKEL (reference sequence). Trimming stripped 5 bases from V and 1 base from J, with 9 bases between. This CDR3 is built from 13 residues. CDR3 sequence reads: CASSAARSYEQYF. The CDR3 nucleotides are TGTGCCAGCAGCGCGGCCCGATCCTACGAGCAGTACTTC.

The chain combines TRBV18 with TRBJ2-3; maybe TRBD2 (6 bases). This CDR3 contains 13 residues. Trimming shortened V by 3 bases and J by 4 bases, and 8 bases separated the two germline ends. The germline V gene encodes CDR1 KGHSH and CDR2 LQKENI. The CDR3 region has the DNA TGTGCCAGCTCACCGACTAGGTCAGATACGCAGTATTTT. Amino acid sequence: CASSPTRSDTQYF.

The sample holds many counts of this clonotype. This chain connects TRBV25-1 to TRBJ2-1, with D possibly being TRBD2 (6 bases). V dropped 0 bases and J dropped 3 bases, with 12 bases sitting between them. Germline CDR1 and CDR2: MGHDK and SYGVNS. The CDR3 has 16 amino acids. CDR3 in amino acids: CASSEYDGRIYNEQFF. The CDR3 bases are TGTGCCAGCAGTGAATACGACGGGAGAATCTACAATGAGCAGTTCTTC.

V and J are TRBV7-6 and TRBJ2-1, with 7 nucleotides matching TRBD2. The germline V gene encodes CDR1 SGHVS and CDR2 FNYEAQ. Losses at the gene ends were 5 bases for V and 10 bases for J; bases not matched to a gene: 8. The CDR3 runs to 13 residues. CDR3 DNA sequence: TGTGCCAGCAGCCCCCCTGGGGGAGGGGAGCAGTTCTTC. Its translation: CASSPPGGGEQFF.

This clonotype was picked up a small number of times. V is TRBV12-3 or TRBV12-4 and J is TRBJ2-3; 9 positions agree with TRBD2. V was clipped by 3 bases and J by 6 bases; unmatched bases: 7. The CDR3 is 15 amino acids. CDR3: CASSLLAGRRDTQYF. CDR3 DNA: TGTGCCAGCAGTTTGCTAGCGGGGAGGCGGGATACGCAGTATTTT.

This clonotype was recorded at least ten times. The chain links TRBV5-1 to TRBJ2-7; TRBD1 matches 11 bases. V lost 1 base to trimming and J lost 4 bases; unmatched junction nucleotides: 4. Germline lookup yields CDR1 SGHRS and CDR2 YFSETQ. The CDR3 contains 15 residues. For the CDR3, the DNA is TGCGCCAGCAGCTTGTCCGGGACAGGGGGTTACGAGCAGTACTTC. It specifies CASSLSGTGGYEQYF.

This rearrangement joins TRBV7-2 to TRBJ2-3; D is unclear. CDR1 and CDR2 from the germline V gene are SGHTA and FQGNSA. CDR3 length: 15 residues. Trimming removed 4 bases at V and 4 bases at J, with 15 bases between. The chain's CDR3 is CASSSRAAQPDTQYF. CDR3 nucleotide sequence: TGTGCCAGCAGCTCTAGGGCAGCCCAGCCAGATACGCAGTATTTT.

The gene calls are TRBV10-3 and TRBJ2-5, with D unclear. V was shortened by 3 bases and J by 2 bases, with 1 base between the two germline ends. CDR1 and CDR2 from the germline V gene are ENHRY and SYGVKD. This CDR3 region has 11 residues. The chain's CDR3 is CAISDQETQYF. The CDR3 region has the DNA TGTGCCATCAGTGATCAAGAGACCCAGTACTTC.